This TCR beta chain was documented in a study of blood T cells in healthy people across ages. About this clonotype itself: No antigen is known for it.

Next came a second PCR, run for about 7 to 12 cycles, which used a sample-barcoded 5' primer along with a J-beta primer mix. A template-switch adaptor that had 12 random nucleotides put a tag on each cDNA molecule. Using its own MiXCR run on the 5' RACE reads, TCRdb lists one record per CDR3 protein. The profile shows 1,500,000 or so distinct CDR3 sequences, 40% to 45% of them singletons. V gave up 2 bases and J gave up 1 base, with 14 bases separating them. Germline V gives CDR1 SGHTA, CDR2 FQGNSA. The CDR3 sequence is 16 residues long. Study findings and constraints: From one million sequenced T cells, diversity estimates were lower bounds. Long-lived donors exceeded aged donors in naive CD4+ cells and diversity. Researchers report that TCR beta diversity correlated strongly with naive T cell percentage.

This chain joins TRBV7-2 and TRBJ2-5, with a tentative D call TRBD1 (5 bases). Sequenced: blood. This TCR came from a woman younger than 35 in good health. Here the CDR3 reads CASSLKALGRQETQYF. Written as DNA, the CDR3 is TGTGCCAGCAGCTTAAAAGCGCTGGGGCGCCAAGAGACCCAGTACTTC.